These 19 T cell receptor beta chains originate from one sample sequenced in a study of blood T cell repertoires in COVID-19. Data came from immunoSEQ multiplex PCR; TCRdb stores just in-frame clones and leaves some out. This sample yields 120,000 to 150,000 clones, of which approximately 88% are seen a single time; around 26% belongs to the top ten. The material sequenced was peripheral blood. Receptors were obtained from a human donor in a cohort sampled during active COVID-19.

This clone was picked up a small number of times. The J gene is TRBJ2-5, the V gene TRBV7-8, with D possibly being TRBD2 (5 bases). V was pared by 1 base and J by 2 bases, with 14 bases between. Germline-derived CDR1 and CDR2 are SGHVS and FQNEAQ. This CDR3 is built from 16 residues. CDR3 nucleotides: TGTGCCAGCAGCTTAGGCCTCCGGGGTGTACAAGAGACCCAGTACTTC. This sequence encodes CASSLGLRGVQETQYF.

V gene TRBV19 combines with J gene TRBJ1-5; D perhaps matches TRBD1 (6 bases). V lost 1 base and J 3 bases, leaving 13 bases between the germline ends. This CDR3 is built from 16 residues. CDR1 is LNHDA and CDR2 is SQIVND in the germline V gene (reference sequence). The DNA for the CDR3 is TGTGCCAGTAGTATAGGAGCGGGGGCTTACAATCAGCCCCAGCATTTT. Translated, it gives CASSIGAGAYNQPQHF.

This chain links TRBV5-4 with TRBJ2-2, with 9 bases fitting TRBD1. Germline values: CDR1 SGHNT, CDR2 YYREEE (reference sequence). CDR3 size: 16 residues. Trimming took 5 bases from V and 3 from J; bases not matched to a gene: 8. The DNA of the CDR3 is TGTGCCAGCAGTTTTTACAGGGGGCAGGACACCGGGGAGCTGTTTTTT. It encodes CASSFYRGQDTGELFF.

The chain has TRBV10-3 and TRBJ2-7; 10 positions match TRBD2. Germline assignment: CDR1 ENHRY and CDR2 SYGVKD. CDR3 size: 16 residues. The ends lost 0 bases at V and 4 bases at J; junction bases unmatched: 6. The CDR3: CAISESTLAGVYEQYF. CDR3 nucleotides: TGTGCCATCAGTGAGTCGACTCTAGCGGGGGTATACGAGCAGTACTTC.

The chain has TRBV30 and TRBJ2-5, with D perhaps matching TRBD2 (6 bases). Germline V gene data show CDR1 as GTSNPN and CDR2 as SVGIG (reference sequence). The CDR3 runs 13 residues. Between the trimmed V and J ends, which lost 1 base and 10 bases, there was a span of 16 bases. The CDR3 nucleotides read TGTGCCTGGAGTGGAGAAGGTCGGAGGGGCCAGTACTTC. Translation: CAWSGEGRRGQYF.

This sequence joins TRBV15 and TRBJ1-2, with 7 bases lining up with TRBD1. Germline CDR1 LNHNV, CDR2 YYDKDF (reference sequence). The CDR3 is 14 amino acids. The ends lost 3 bases at V and 3 bases at J; junction bases unmatched: 4. CDR3 protein: CATSRVRGDYGYTF. DNA of the CDR3: TGTGCCACCAGCAGGGTCAGGGGGGACTATGGCTACACCTTC.

The chain couples TRBV10-3 to TRBJ2-7, with no clear D. The V gene lost 0 bases and the J gene lost 1 base, with 4 bases spanning the gap. Per the germline V gene, CDR1 is ENHRY and CDR2 is SYGVKD. The CDR3 is 13 amino acids. CDR3 sequence: CAISESRSYEQYF. As DNA, the CDR3 is TGTGCCATCAGTGAGTCGCGGTCCTACGAGCAGTACTTC.

The chain combines TRBV19 with TRBJ1-6; weak D call: TRBD1 (6 bases). This CDR3 has 15 amino acids. The germline V gene has CDR1 LNHDA and CDR2 SQIVND (reference sequence). The V end lost 5 bases, the J end lost 7 bases, and 15 bases lay between the germline ends. The CDR3, as DNA: TGTGCCAGTAGTGGCTCAGGGGCTTGGAATTCACCCCTCCACTTT. Protein sequence: CASSGSGAWNSPLHF.

V gene TRBV14 combines with J gene TRBJ2-4; possibly TRBD2 for D (6 bases). The CDR3 is 15 amino acids. The V gene's germline CDR1 is SGHDN and CDR2 FVKESK. Trimming cost V 4 bases and J 0 bases, with 10 bases left between them. DNA for the CDR3: TGTGCCAGCAGCCTTGGGGGGACAGCCAAAAACATTCAGTACTTC. It specifies CASSLGGTAKNIQYF.

The chain links TRBV15 to TRBJ1-5; 7 nucleotides agree with TRBD1. CDR3 size: 15 residues. J lost 6 bases, V lost 3 bases, and 8 bases had no gene match. Germline V gene lookup returns CDR1 LNHNV and CDR2 YYDKDF (reference sequence). Here the CDR3 reads CATSSIDRAGQPQHF. CDR3 DNA: TGTGCCACCAGCAGCATAGACAGGGCCGGTCAGCCCCAGCATTTT.

The chain employs TRBV7-2 and TRBJ2-7; 7 positions match TRBD1. This CDR3 comprises 14 residues. Trimming cost V 4 bases and J 2 bases; bases outside gene matches: 5. Germline lookup yields CDR1 SGHTA and CDR2 FQGNSA. The CDR3 DNA follows: TGTGCCAGCAGCTACGGGACAGTTCCCTACGAGCAGTACTTC. Encoded protein: CASSYGTVPYEQYF.

The chain combines TRBV28 with TRBJ1-6, with 7 bases aligning to TRBD1. Germline CDR1 is MDHEN and CDR2 is SYDVKM. The CDR3 contains 18 residues. J lost 0 bases, V lost 1 base, and 6 bases had no gene match. CDR3 nucleotide sequence: TGTGCCAGCAGTTTATCCGGACAGGAGATCTCCTATAATTCACCCCTCCACTTT. Its protein product is CASSLSGQEISYNSPLHF. The variable domain in full, completed from reference TRBV28 and TRBJ1-6, reads DVKVTQSSRYLVKRTGEKVFLECVQDMDHENMFWYRQDPGLGLRLIYFSYDVKMKEKGDIPEGYSVSREKKERFSLILESASTNQTSMYLCASSLSGQEISYNSPLHFGNGTRLTVT.

The J gene is TRBJ2-7, the V gene TRBV7-9; TRBD1 agrees at 7 bases. The CDR3 contains 15 residues. Germline CDR1 and CDR2: SEHNR and FQNEAQ (reference sequence). V was clipped by 4 bases and J by 2 bases; unmatched bases: 8. CDR3 DNA: TGTGCCAGCAGCTCAAACAGGGGTCTTCCCTACGAGCAGTACTTC. Translating gives CASSSNRGLPYEQYF.

V and J are TRBV6-5 and TRBJ2-3; no firm D call. Between the trimmed V and J ends, which lost 2 bases and 6 bases, there was a span of 12 bases. CDR3 length equals 14 residues. In germline, CDR1 is MNHEY, CDR2 SVGAGI. Here the CDR3 DNA reads TGTGCCAGCAGTTACCAGGCCTTCTCGGATACGCAGTATTTT. Protein: CASSYQAFSDTQYF.

V and J are TRBV10-3 and TRBJ2-7, with 9 bases aligning to TRBD2. The germline V gene encodes CDR1 ENHRY and CDR2 SYGVKD. Trimming cost V 6 bases and J 1 base; bases outside gene matches: 4. CDR3 size: 14 residues. CDR3 sequence reads: CAIRVAGVSYEQYF. The CDR3 DNA follows: TGTGCCATCAGAGTAGCGGGGGTTTCCTACGAGCAGTACTTC.

This chain joins TRBV3-1 (or the pseudogene TRBV3-2) and TRBJ2-1; D is unresolved. Germline-derived CDR1 and CDR2 are LGHDT and YNNKEL (reference sequence). This CDR3 region has 16 residues. The V gene lost 0 bases and the J gene lost 2 bases, with 11 bases spanning the gap. The CDR3, as DNA: TGTGCCAGCAGCCAAGATCTTTCTAGTGCCTACAATGAGCAGTTCTTC. The encoded protein is CASSQDLSSAYNEQFF.

This chain joins TRBV11-1 and TRBJ2-6; perhaps TRBD1 as D (6 bases). V was clipped by 5 bases and J by 0 bases, with 11 bases between them. The CDR3 length is 16 residues. Germline V CDR1 and CDR2: SGHAT, FQDESV (reference sequence). CDR3 protein: CASSEQGTSGANVLTF. For the CDR3, the DNA is TGTGCCAGCAGCGAACAGGGAACCTCTGGGGCCAACGTCCTGACTTTC.

The CDR3 here is CASSMEGGYEKLFF. The CDR3 coding sequence is TGTGCCAGTAGTATGGAGGGTGGATACGAAAAACTGTTTTTT. This chain uses TRBV19 with TRBJ1-4; D uncertain. The V gene lost 3 bases and the J gene lost 8 bases, with 13 bases spanning the gap. Germline-derived CDR1 and CDR2 are LNHDA and SQIVND (reference sequence). The CDR3 consists of 14 residues.

The chain couples TRBV29-1 to TRBJ2-5; maybe TRBD1 (5 bases). The CDR3 covers 13 residues. Germline CDR1 reads SQVTM; CDR2 reads ANQGSEA. With 8 bases removed from V and 2 bases from J, the gap between germline ends came to 15 bases. The CDR3 reads CSPKGLGQETQYF. The DNA of the CDR3 is TGCAGCCCGAAGGGGTTAGGGCAAGAGACCCAGTACTTC.